This TCR beta chain stems from a study of cytomegalovirus exposure and HLA in healthy donors. Overall study findings and caveats: Highly shared variants forming one cluster were likely a sequencing artifact.

A word on this clone: Its cognate antigen is unknown.

Primers: 60 Vbeta forward and 13 Jbeta reverse. The table came from immunoSEQ multiplex PCR; TCRdb's copy has only in-frame clones and leaves some out. The sample shows tens of thousands of clones, 60% to 85% of them seen only once. CDR3 length: 14 amino acids. Germline assignment: CDR1 MDHEN and CDR2 SYDVKM. The V end lost 6 bases, the J end lost 0 bases, and 12 bases lay between the germline ends. The sequenced material came from PBMCs. The receptor comes from a woman aged 40 to 55 in good health and CMV-seropositive. The chain couples TRBV28 to TRBJ2-7, with TRBD2 as a possible D gene (6 bases). Written as DNA, the CDR3 is TGTGCCAGCAGGGGGCTCGGGAGCTCCTACGAGCAGTACTTC. Amino acids: CASRGLGSSYEQYF.